These 15 T cell receptor beta chains were all obtained from the same sample, sequenced in a study of T cell repertoires in ileal Crohn's disease. Assay used: immunoSEQ multiplex PCR; TCRdb lists only in-frame clones, some missing. The repertoire holds about 16,000 clones, with about 93% as singletons. The specimen sequenced was ileal tissue. The receptors stem from an adult with Crohn's disease.

The V call is TRBV11-2, the J call TRBJ1-5, with a weak D call TRBD1 (5 bases). The germline V gene has CDR1 SGHAT and CDR2 FQNNGV. Trimming took off 4 bases at V and 6 bases at J, with 13 bases between the two ends. The CDR3 loop spans 14 amino acids. In DNA form, the CDR3 reads TGTGCCAGCAGCTCCTCAGGGTTACCTCAGCCCCAGCATTTT. Its translation is CASSSSGLPQPQHF. Combining the CDR3 with reference TRBV11-2 and TRBJ1-5 gives the whole variable domain EAGVAQSPRYKIIEKRQSVAFWCNPISGHATLYWYQQILGQGPKLLIQFQNNGVVDDSQLPKDRFSAERLKGVDSTLKIQPAKLEDSAVYLCASSSSGLPQPQHFGDGTRLSIL.

The rearrangement joins TRBV5-5 to TRBJ2-6; 7 nucleotides match TRBD1. Trimming at V came to 4 bases and at J to 2 bases, leaving 3 bases not matched to a gene. CDR1 and CDR2 (germline): SGHKS, YYEKEE (reference sequence). The CDR3 has 15 residues. DNA of the CDR3: TGTGCCAGCAGCCGTGACAGGGCTGGGGCCAACGTCCTGACTTTC. Protein sequence: CASSRDRAGANVLTF.

The genes are TRBV4-1 and TRBJ2-7; 9 bases match TRBD2. This CDR3 is 13 amino acids long. J was trimmed by 6 bases and V by 4 bases; bases with no gene match: 4. Germline CDR1 MGHRA, CDR2 YSYEKL. The CDR3, as DNA: TGCGCCAGCAGCCCGGGACTAGCTGGCGAGCAGTACTTC. Translating gives CASSPGLAGEQYF.

The V and J genes are TRBV7-9 and TRBJ1-6, with 8 bases matching TRBD1. The V gene end was trimmed by 1 base and the J gene end by 7 bases; junction bases not matched to a gene: 3. From germline, CDR1 is SEHNR and CDR2 FQNEAQ (reference sequence). CDR3 length equals 15 residues. The CDR3 protein is CASSLGHRGNSPLHF. The DNA of the CDR3 is TGTGCCAGCAGCTTAGGTCACAGGGGGAATTCACCCCTCCACTTT.

The chain combines TRBV6-4 with TRBJ2-2; the match to TRBD2 covers 10 bases. This CDR3 is built from 16 residues. Germline CDR1 MRHNA, CDR2 SNTAGT. The V segment lost 0 bases and the J segment 4 bases; nucleotides outside the gene matches: 2. The CDR3 coding sequence is TGTGCCAGCAGTGACTCGAGCGGGGGGGCCACCGGGGAGCTGTTTTTT. Translated: CASSDSSGGATGELFF.

Of note for this clone: The same CDR3 also results from other DNA sequences found in this sample. This chain uses TRBV19 with TRBJ1-4; D unclear. CDR1 LNHDA and CDR2 SQIVND come from the germline V gene (reference sequence). This CDR3 is built from 19 residues. Trimming removed 7 bases from V and 0 bases from J, with 24 bases in between. The CDR3 nucleotides are TGTGCCAGTAATCGGGCGGTTAGAGGGAATATTGCAACTAATGAAAAACTGTTTTTT. It is translated as CASNRAVRGNIATNEKLFF.

The chain employs TRBV4-2 and TRBJ2-1, with 10 bases that match TRBD2. Germline V CDR1 and CDR2: LGHNA, YNFKEQ. The ends lost 6 bases at V and 6 bases at J; junction bases unmatched: 11. The CDR3 is made up of 16 amino acids. CDR3: CASSLLSGGSINEQFF. Written as DNA, the CDR3 is TGTGCCAGCAGTCTACTTAGCGGGGGGAGTATCAATGAGCAGTTCTTC.

The chain recombines TRBV19 with TRBJ2-7; 10 bases are a match to TRBD1. The CDR3 runs to 16 residues. V trimming: 3 bases; J trimming: 0 bases; junction bases outside the gene matches: 5. Germline V gives CDR1 LNHDA, CDR2 SQIVND (reference sequence). The CDR3 loop is CASSMFRTGGSYEQYF. CDR3 coding DNA: TGTGCCAGTAGTATGTTCCGGACAGGGGGCTCCTACGAGCAGTACTTC.

This clone showed up just once. Compared with germline, one end of the junction differs, possibly owing to a read error. The V gene is TRBV5-8, the J gene TRBJ1-4, with 9 bases aligning to TRBD1. This CDR3 comprises 16 residues. Germline assignment: CDR1 SGHTS and CDR2 YDEGEE. The CDR3 protein is CASSLMRDREREKLVF. CDR3 sequence (DNA): TGTGCCAGCAGCTTGATGCGGGACAGGGAACGTGAAAAACTGGTTTTT.

The rearrangement uses TRBV18 and TRBJ2-3; a possible D gene is TRBD1 (5 bases). Trimming stripped 5 bases from V and 4 bases from J, with 10 bases between. The CDR3 covers 13 residues. Germline CDR1 and CDR2: KGHSH and LQKENI. The CDR3 DNA sequence: TGTGCCAGCTCATCGTTACAGGCAGATACGCAGTATTTT. Translating gives CASSSLQADTQYF.

This chain links TRBV12-2 with TRBJ1-4; the table names TRBD1, a call not compared with the DNA. TRBV12-2 is listed as a pseudogene. The CDR3 runs to 14 residues. The CDR3 DNA is TGTGCAAGTCCCGACAGGACAGGGAACGAAAAACTGTTTTTT. As protein: CASPDRTGNEKLFF.

This clone was observed once. CDR3 nucleotide sequence: TGTGCCAGTAGTACCCGGACAGGAGGAACCTATGGCTACACCTTC. Amino acids: CASSTRTGGTYGYTF. The rearrangement links TRBV19 to TRBJ1-2; 7 positions agree with TRBD1. This CDR3 has 15 residues. Germline V gives CDR1 LNHDA, CDR2 SQIVND (reference sequence). With 4 bases clipped from V and 4 bases from J, the junction kept 9 bases outside the gene matches.

CDR3 nucleotides: TGTGCCAGCAGTTACGACAGGGTGAACACTGAAGCTTTCTTT. Residues: CASSYDRVNTEAFF. The V call is TRBV6-6, the J call TRBJ1-1; TRBD1 matches at 7 bases. J was trimmed by 0 bases and V by 2 bases; bases with no gene match: 0. Germline lookup yields CDR1 MNHNY and CDR2 SVGAGI (reference sequence). This CDR3 is built from 14 residues.

V usage is TRBV27 and J usage is TRBJ2-4, with TRBD2 as a possible D gene (5 bases). V was cut by 4 bases and J by 1 base, with 11 bases left in between. Per the germline V gene, CDR1 is MNHEY and CDR2 is SMNVEV (reference sequence). This CDR3 is 15 amino acids long. This chain's CDR3 is CASSSGSLAKNIQYF. The CDR3 DNA is TGTGCCAGCAGTTCGGGGTCCCTGGCCAAAAACATTCAGTACTTC.

The rearrangement links TRBV19 to TRBJ1-4; D may be TRBD1 (5 bases). The CDR3 loop spans 14 amino acids. Trimming took 7 bases from V and 10 from J, leaving 19 bases between them. CDR1 is LNHDA and CDR2 is SQIVND in the germline V gene (reference sequence). The CDR3 sequence is CASIGTAGTGKLFF. In DNA, the CDR3 is TGTGCCAGTATAGGGACGGCCGGGACTGGAAAACTGTTTTTT.